This T cell receptor (beta chain) stems from a study of response to subunit inactivated influenza vaccine. One entry per CDR3 protein, called by TCRdb with MiXCR from the RT-PCR reads. The data contain some 850,000 distinct CDR3 sequences, approximately 17% of them seen just once; the ten biggest clones take up approximately 11%. Study conclusions and caveats: Authors suggested that a seasonal influenza vaccination recruits few new T cells each time.

This clonotype appeared a few times. Antigen: not known. Germline values: CDR1 KGHSH, CDR2 LQKENI. The CDR3 consists of 13 residues. V was clipped by 0 bases and J by 6 bases, with 8 bases between them. The clonotype was recovered from a man aged 45 to 65 who received an inactivated influenza vaccine. The rearrangement uses TRBV18 and TRBJ2-5, with a weak D call TRBD2 (5 bases). The sequencing here drew on PBMCs from blood, taken 5 to 6 days after vaccination. The CDR3 is CASSPPQRKTQYF. CDR3 nucleotide sequence: TGTGCCAGCTCACCACCACAGCGGAAGACCCAGTACTTC. Drawing the rest from reference TRBV18 and TRBJ2-5, the complete variable domain is NAGVMQNPRHLVRRRGQEARLRCSPMKGHSHVYWYRQLPEEGLKFMVYLQKENIIDESGMPKERFSAEFPKEGPSILRIQQVVRGDSAAYFCASSPPQRKTQYFGPGTRLLVL.